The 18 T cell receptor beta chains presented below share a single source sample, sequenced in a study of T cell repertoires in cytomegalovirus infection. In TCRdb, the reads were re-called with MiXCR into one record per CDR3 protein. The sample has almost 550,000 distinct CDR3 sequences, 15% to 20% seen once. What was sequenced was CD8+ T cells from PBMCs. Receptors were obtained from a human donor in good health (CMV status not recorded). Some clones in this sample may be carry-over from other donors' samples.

The CDR3 here is CASRSPTGRGGTEAFF. The CDR3, as DNA: TGTGCCAGCAGGAGCCCGACAGGGCGGGGAGGCACTGAAGCTTTCTTT. This chain uses TRBV12-3 or TRBV12-4 with TRBJ1-1; 7 nucleotides match TRBD1. V dropped 6 bases and J dropped 4; count of bases not matched to a gene: 14. The CDR3 is 16 residues long.

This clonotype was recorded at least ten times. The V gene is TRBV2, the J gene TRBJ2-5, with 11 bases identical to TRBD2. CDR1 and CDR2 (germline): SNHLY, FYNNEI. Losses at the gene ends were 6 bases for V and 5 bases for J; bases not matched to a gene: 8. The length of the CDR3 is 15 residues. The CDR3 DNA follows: TGTGCCAGCAGGGACCTACTAGCGGGGGTGGAGACCCAGTACTTC. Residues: CASRDLLAGVETQYF.

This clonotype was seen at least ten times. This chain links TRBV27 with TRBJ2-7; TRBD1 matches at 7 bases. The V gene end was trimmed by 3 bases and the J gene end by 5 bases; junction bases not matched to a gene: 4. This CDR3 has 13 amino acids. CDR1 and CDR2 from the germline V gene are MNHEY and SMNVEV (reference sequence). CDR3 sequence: CASSFRQGDEQYF. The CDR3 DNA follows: TGTGCCAGCAGTTTTCGGCAGGGGGACGAGCAGTACTTC.

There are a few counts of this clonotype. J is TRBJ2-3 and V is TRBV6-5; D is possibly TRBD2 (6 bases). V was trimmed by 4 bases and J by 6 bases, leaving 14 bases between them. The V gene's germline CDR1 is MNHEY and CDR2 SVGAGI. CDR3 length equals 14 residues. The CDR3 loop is CASSLGSGGDTQYF. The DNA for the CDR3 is TGTGCCAGCAGTTTGGGCAGCGGAGGGGATACGCAGTATTTT.

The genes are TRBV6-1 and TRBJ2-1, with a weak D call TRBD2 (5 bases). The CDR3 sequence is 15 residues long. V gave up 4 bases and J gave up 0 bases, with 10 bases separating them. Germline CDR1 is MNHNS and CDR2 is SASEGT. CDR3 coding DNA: TGTGCCAGCAGTGCGGGATCAAGCTCCTACAATGAGCAGTTCTTC. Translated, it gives CASSAGSSSYNEQFF.

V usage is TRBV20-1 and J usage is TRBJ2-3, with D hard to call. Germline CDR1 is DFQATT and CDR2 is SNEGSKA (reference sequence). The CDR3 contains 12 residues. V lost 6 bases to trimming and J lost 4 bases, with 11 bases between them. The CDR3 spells CSARKAADTQYF. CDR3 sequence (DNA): TGCAGTGCAAGGAAAGCAGCAGATACGCAGTATTTT.

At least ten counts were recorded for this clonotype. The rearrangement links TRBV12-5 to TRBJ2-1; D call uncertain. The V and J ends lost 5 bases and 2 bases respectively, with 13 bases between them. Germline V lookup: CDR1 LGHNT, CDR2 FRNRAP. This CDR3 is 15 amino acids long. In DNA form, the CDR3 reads TGTGCTAGTGGTCTCTCCGTGTCGCCCTACAATGAGCAGTTCTTC. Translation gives CASGLSVSPYNEQFF.

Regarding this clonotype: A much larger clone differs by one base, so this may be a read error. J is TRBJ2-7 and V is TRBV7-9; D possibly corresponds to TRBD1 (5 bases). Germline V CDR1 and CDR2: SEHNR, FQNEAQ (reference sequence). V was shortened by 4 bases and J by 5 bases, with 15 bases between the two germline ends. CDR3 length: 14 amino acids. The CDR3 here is CASSSHRRGDEQYF. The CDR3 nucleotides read TGTGCCAGCAGCTCCCACCGTAGGGGCGACGAGCAGTACTTC. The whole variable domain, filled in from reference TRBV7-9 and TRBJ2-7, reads DTGVSQNPRHKITKRGQNVTFRCDPISEHNRLYWYRQTLGQGPEFLTYFQNEAQLEKSRLLSDRFSAERPKGSFSTLEIQRTEQGDSAMYLCASSSHRRGDEQYFGPGTRLTVT.

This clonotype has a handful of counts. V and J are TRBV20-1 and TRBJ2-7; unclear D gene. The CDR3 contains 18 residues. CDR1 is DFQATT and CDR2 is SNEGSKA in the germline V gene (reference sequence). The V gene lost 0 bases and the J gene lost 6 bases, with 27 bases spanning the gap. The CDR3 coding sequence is TGCAGTGCTAGAGATACCCGGACGGAAAATTCAGCTCCTGGCGAGCAGTACTTC. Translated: CSARDTRTENSAPGEQYF.

CDR3 DNA sequence: TGTGCCAGCAGCGTACTAGCGGGGGGATCCTACAATACGCAGTATTTT. Translating gives CASSVLAGGSYNTQYF. The chain carries TRBV13 and TRBJ2-3; the match to TRBD2 covers 12 bases. V shed 5 bases, J shed 7 bases, and the junction held 10 bases outside the gene matches. The CDR3 contains 16 residues. Looked up from germline, CDR1 is PRHDT and CDR2 is FYEKMQ (reference sequence).

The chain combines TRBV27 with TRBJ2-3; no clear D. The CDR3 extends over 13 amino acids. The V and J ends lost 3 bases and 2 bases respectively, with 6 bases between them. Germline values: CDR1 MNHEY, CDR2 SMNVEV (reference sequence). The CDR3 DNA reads TGTGCCAGCAGTTTTAAGTTCACAGATACGCAGTATTTT. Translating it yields CASSFKFTDTQYF.

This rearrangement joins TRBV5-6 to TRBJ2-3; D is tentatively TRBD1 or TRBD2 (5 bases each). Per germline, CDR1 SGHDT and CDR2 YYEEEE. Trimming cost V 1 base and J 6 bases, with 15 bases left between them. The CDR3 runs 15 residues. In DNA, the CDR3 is TGTGCCAGCAGCTTGTTCCGGGACGTCGGGGATACGCAGTATTTT. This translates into CASSLFRDVGDTQYF.

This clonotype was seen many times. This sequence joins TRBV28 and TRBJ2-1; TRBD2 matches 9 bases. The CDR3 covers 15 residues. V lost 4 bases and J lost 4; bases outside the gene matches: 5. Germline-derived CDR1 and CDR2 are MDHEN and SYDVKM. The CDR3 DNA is TGTGCCAGCAGTTCTAGCGGGATGTCATACAATGAGCAGTTCTTC. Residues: CASSSSGMSYNEQFF.

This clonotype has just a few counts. The CDR3 spells CASRGSRNSPLHF. The CDR3 coding sequence is TGTGCCAGCAGGGGGTCTAGGAATTCACCCCTCCACTTT. This chain uses TRBV12-3 or TRBV12-4 with TRBJ1-6; D gene ambiguous. V was shortened by 6 bases and J by 7 bases, with 10 bases between the two germline ends. The CDR3 totals 13 residues.

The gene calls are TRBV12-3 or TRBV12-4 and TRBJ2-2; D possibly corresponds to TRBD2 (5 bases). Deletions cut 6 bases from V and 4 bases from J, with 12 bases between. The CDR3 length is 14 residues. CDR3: CASSQTISTGELFF. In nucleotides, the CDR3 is TGTGCCAGCAGCCAGACTATAAGCACCGGGGAGCTGTTTTTT.

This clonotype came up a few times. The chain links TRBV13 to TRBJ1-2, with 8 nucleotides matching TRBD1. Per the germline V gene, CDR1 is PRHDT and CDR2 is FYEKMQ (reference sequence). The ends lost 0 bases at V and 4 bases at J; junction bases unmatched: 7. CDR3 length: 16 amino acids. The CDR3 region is CASSLGVQGAAYGYTF. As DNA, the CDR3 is TGTGCCAGCAGCTTAGGTGTGCAGGGGGCTGCCTATGGCTACACCTTC.

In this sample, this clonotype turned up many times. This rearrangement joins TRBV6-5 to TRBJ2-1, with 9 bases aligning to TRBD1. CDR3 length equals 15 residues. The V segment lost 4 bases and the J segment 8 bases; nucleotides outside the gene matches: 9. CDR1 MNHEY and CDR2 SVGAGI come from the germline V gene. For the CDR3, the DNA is TGTGCCAGCAGTTTCCAATGGGGACAGGGCTATGAGCAGTTCTTC. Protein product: CASSFQWGQGYEQFF.

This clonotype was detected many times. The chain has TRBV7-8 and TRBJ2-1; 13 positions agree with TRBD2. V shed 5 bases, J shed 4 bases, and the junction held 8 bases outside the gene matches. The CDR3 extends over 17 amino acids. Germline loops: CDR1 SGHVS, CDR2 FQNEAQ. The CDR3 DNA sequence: TGTGCCAGCAGCCCAGGACTAGCGGGAGACATTTACAATGAGCAGTTCTTC. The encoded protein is CASSPGLAGDIYNEQFF.